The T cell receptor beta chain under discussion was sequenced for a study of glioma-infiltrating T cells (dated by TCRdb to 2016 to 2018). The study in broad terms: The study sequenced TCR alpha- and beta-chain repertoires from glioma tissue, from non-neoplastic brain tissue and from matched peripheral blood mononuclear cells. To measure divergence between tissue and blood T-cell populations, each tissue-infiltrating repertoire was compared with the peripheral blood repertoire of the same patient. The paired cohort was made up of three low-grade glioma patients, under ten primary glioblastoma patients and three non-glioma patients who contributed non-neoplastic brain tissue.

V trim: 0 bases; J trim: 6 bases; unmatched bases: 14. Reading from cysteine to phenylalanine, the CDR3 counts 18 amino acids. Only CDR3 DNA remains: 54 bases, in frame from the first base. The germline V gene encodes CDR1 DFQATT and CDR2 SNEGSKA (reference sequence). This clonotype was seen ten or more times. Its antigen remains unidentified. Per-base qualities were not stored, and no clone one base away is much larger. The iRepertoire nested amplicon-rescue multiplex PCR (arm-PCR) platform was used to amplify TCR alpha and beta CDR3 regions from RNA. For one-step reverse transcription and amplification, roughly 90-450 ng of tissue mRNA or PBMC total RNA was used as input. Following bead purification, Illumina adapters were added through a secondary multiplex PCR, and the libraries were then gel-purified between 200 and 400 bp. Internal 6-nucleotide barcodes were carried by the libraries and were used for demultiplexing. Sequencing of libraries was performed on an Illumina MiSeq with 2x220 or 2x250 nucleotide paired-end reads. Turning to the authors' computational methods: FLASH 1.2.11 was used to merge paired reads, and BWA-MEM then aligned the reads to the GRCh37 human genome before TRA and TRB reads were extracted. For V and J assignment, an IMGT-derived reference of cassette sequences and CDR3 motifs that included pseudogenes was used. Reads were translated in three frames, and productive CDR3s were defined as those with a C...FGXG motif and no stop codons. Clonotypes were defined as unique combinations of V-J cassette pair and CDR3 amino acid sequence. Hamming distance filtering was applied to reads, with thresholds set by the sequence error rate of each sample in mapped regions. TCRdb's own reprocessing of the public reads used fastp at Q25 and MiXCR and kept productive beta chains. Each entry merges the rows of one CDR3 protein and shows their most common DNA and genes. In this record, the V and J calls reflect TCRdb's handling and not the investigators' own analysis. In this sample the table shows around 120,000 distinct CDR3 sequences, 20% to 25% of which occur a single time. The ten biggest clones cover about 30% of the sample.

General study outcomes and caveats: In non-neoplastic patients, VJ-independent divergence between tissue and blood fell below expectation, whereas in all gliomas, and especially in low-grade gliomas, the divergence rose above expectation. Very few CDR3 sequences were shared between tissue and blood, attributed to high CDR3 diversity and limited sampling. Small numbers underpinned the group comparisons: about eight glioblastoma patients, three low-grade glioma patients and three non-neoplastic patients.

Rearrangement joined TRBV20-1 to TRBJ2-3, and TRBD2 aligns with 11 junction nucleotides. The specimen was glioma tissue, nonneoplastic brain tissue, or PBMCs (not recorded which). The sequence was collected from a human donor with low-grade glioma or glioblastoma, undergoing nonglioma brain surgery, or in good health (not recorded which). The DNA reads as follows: TGCAGTGCTAGAGATGAATCCCGCCCGGGACTAGCGGTGGATACGCAGTATTTT. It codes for CSARDESRPGLAVDTQYF.